The T cell receptor beta chain under discussion was sequenced for a study of T cells after posttransplantation cyclophosphamide. Study findings and constraints: Donor CD8+ memory clones often dominated recipient blood repertoires at later times. Recipient CMV seropositivity and CMV reactivation strongly tracked TRB clonality. Blood and skin or GI T cell repertoires showed limited TRB overlap.

Profiling relied on immunoSEQ multiplex PCR, and the TCRdb table lists in-frame clones only, not all of them. Sampling found fewer than 12,000 clones, none seen once. The CDR3 extends over 15 amino acids. The germline V gene has CDR1 SEHNR and CDR2 FQNEAQ (reference sequence). Trimming at V came to 5 bases and at J to 6 bases, leaving 9 bases not matched to a gene. Cyclophosphamide on days +3 and +4 followed busulfan-fludarabine conditioning and a marrow graft. This clone has a count of ten or more. Its antigen is undetermined. The sample was PBMCs, taken after allogeneic stem cell transplant with posttransplant cyclophosphamide. The receptor comes from a female patient in her forties who received an allogeneic stem cell transplant from a related donor, was CMV-positive, and had no GVHD. Some T cells may originate from the graft donor. The chain employs TRBV7-9 and TRBJ1-2; 10 bases line up with TRBD1. DNA of the CDR3: TGTGCCAGCAGCCGGGACAGGGGAAGGAGTGATGGCTACACCTTC. Its protein is CASSRDRGRSDGYTF.